This paragraph reports one TCR beta chain. Its antigen is currently unknown. The entry originates in a study of shared clonotypes between healthy human individuals. Across the study: There were three CD4 naive, three CD4 memory, two CD8 naive and one CD8 memory plates per donor.

The CDR3 length is 16 residues. The V end was cut by 3 bases, the J end by 2 bases, with 16 bases between. Germline V CDR1 and CDR2: ENHRY, SYGVKD. The method was immunoSEQ multiplex PCR; TCRdb's version includes in-frame clones alone and lacks a portion of them. The sample includes about 2.4 million clones, 85% to 95% of them seen just once. Study-wide results and limits: Generation of non-shared clonotypes was less probable than generation of clonotypes shared by all four donors.

The sequencing sample was made of naive CD4+ T cells sorted from blood. Subset reported: CD45RA+ positively selected. The receptor was isolated from a man aged 18-30 years in good health. The rearrangement links TRBV10-3 to TRBJ1-2, with no clear D. The CDR3, as DNA: TGTGCCATCAGTGAATCCCATCTGGGTTTAAACTATGGCTACACCTTC. Translation gives CAISESHLGLNYGYTF.